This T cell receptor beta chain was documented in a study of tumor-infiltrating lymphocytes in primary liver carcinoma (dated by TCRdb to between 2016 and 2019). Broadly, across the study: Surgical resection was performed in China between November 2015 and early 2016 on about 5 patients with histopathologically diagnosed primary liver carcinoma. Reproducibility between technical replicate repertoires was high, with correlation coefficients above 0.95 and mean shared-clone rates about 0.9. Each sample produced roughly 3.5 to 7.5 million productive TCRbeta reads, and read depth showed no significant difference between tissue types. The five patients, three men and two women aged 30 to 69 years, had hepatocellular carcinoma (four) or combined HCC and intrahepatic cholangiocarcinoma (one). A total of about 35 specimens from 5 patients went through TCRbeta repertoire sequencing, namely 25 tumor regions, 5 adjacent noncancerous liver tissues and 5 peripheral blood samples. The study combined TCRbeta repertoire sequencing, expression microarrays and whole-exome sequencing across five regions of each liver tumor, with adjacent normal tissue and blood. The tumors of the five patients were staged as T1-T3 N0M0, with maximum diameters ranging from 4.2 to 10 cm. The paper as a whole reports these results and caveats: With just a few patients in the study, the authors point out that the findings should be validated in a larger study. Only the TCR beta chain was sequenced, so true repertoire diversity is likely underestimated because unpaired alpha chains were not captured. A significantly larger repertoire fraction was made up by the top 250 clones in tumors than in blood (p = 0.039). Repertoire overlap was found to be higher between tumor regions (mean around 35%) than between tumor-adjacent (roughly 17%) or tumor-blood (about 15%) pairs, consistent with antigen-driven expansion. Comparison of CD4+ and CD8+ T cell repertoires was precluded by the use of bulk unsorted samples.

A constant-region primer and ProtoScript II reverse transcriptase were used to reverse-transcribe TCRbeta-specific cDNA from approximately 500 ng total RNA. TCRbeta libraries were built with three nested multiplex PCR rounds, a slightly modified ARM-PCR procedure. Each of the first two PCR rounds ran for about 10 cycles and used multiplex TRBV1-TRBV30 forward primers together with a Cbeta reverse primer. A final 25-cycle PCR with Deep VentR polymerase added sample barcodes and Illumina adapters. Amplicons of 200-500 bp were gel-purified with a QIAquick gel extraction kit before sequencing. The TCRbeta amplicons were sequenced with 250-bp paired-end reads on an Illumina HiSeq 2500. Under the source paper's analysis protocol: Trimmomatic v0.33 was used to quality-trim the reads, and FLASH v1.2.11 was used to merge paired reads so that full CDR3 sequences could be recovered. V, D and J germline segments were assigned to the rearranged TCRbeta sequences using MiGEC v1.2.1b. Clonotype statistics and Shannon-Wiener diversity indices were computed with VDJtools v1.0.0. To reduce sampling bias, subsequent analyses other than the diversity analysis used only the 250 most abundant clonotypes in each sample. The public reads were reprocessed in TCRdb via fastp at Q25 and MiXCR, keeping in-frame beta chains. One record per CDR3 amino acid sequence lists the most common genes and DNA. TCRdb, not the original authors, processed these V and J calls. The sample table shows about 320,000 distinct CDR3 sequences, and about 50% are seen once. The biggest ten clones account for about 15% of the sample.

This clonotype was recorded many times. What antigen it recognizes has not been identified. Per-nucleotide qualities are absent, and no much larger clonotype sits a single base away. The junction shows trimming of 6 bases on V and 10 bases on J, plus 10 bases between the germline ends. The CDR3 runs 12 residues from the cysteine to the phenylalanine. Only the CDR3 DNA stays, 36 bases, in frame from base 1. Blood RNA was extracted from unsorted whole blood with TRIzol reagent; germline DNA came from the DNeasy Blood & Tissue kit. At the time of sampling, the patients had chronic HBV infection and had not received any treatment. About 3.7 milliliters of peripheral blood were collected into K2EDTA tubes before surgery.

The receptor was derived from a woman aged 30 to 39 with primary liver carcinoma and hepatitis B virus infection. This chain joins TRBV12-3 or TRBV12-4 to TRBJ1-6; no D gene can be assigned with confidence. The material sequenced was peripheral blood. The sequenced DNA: TGTGCCAGCAGGTCCCCTGGCTCACCCCTCCACTTT. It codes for CASRSPGSPLHF.